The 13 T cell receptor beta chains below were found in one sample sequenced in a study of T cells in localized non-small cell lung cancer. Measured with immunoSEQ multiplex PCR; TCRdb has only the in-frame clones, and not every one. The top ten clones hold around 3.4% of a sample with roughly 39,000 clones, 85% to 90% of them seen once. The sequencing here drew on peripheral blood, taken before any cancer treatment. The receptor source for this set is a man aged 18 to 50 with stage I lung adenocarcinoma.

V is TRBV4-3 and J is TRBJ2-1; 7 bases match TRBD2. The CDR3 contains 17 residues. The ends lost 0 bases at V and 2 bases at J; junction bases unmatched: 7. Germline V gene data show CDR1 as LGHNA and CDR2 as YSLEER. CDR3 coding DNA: TGCGCCAGCAGCCAAGATTTCACGGGGGGTGCCTACAATGAGCAGTTCTTC. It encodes CASSQDFTGGAYNEQFF.

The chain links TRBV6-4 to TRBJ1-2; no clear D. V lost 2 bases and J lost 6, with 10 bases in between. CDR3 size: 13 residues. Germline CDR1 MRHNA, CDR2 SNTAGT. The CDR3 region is CASSDPIEDGYTF. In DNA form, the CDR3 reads TGTGCCAGCAGTGACCCTATAGAGGATGGCTACACCTTC.

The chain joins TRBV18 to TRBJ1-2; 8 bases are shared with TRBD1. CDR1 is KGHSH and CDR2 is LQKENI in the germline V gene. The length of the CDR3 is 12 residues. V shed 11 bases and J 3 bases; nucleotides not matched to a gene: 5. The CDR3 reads CAAGGSHYGYTF. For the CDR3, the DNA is TGTGCCGCAGGGGGCTCGCACTATGGCTACACCTTC.

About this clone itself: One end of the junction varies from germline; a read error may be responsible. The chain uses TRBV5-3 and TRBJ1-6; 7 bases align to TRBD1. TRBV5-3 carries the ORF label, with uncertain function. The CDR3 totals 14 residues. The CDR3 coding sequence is TGTGCCAGCAGCTTCGTACAGGGGAATTCACCCCTCCACTTT. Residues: CASSFVQGNSPLHF.

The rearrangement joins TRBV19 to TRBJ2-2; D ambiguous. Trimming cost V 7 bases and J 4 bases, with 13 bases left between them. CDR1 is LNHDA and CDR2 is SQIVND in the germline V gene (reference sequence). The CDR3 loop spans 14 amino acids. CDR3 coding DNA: TGTGCCAGTATCTCCCCTCGGGTCACCGGGGAGCTGTTTTTT. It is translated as CASISPRVTGELFF.

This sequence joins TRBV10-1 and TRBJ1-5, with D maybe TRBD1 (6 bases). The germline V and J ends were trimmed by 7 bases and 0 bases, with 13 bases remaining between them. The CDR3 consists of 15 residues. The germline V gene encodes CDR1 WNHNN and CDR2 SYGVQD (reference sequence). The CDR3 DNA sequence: TGCGCCAGCACCGGAGGACAGAATAGCAATCAGCCCCAGCATTTT. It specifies CASTGGQNSNQPQHF.

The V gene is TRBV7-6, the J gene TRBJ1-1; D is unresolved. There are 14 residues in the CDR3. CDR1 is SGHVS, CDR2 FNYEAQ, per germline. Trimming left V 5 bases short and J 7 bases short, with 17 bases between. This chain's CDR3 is CASSATRNGNEAFF. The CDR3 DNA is TGTGCCAGCAGCGCCACCAGGAATGGTAATGAAGCTTTCTTT.

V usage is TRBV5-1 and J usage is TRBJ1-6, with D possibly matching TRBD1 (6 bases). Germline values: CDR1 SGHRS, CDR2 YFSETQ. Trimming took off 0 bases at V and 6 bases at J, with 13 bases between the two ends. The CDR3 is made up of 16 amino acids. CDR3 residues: CASSLDRALPNSPLHF. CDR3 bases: TGCGCCAGCAGCTTGGACAGGGCCCTACCTAATTCACCCCTCCACTTT.

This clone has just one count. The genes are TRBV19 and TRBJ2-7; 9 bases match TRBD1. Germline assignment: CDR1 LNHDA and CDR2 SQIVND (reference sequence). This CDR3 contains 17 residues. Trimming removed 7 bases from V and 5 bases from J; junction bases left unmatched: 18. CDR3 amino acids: CASTKTGTGWVFDEQYF. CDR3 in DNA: TGTGCCAGTACCAAGACCGGGACAGGGTGGGTTTTCGACGAGCAGTACTTC.

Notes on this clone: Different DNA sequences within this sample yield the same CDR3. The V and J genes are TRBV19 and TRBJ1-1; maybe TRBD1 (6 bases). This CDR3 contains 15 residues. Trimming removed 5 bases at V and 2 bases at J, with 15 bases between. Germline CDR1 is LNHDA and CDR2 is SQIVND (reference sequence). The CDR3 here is CASSAPQGRNTEAFF. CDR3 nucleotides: TGTGCCAGTAGTGCGCCGCAGGGGCGTAACACTGAAGCTTTCTTT.

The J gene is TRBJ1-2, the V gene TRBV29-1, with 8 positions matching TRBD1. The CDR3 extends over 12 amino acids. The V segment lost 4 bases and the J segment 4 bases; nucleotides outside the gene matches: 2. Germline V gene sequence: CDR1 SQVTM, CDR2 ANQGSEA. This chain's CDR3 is CSVGQGSYGYTF. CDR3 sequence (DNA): TGCAGCGTTGGACAGGGGAGCTATGGCTACACCTTC.

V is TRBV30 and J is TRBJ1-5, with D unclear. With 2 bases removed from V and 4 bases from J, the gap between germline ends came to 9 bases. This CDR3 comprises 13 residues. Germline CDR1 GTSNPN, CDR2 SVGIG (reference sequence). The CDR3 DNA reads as TGTGCCTGGAGTCTGCTGGGGAATCAGCCCCAGCATTTT. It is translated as CAWSLLGNQPQHF.

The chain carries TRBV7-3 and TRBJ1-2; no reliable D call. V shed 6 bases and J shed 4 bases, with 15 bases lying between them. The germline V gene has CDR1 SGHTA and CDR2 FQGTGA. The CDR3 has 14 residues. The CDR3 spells CASSPDRAGYGYTF. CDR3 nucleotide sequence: TGTGCCAGCAGTCCCGACCGGGCCGGCTATGGCTACACCTTC.